The text below deals with one TCR beta chain. The assay was immunoSEQ multiplex PCR, and TCRdb's table has in-frame clones only and misses some. Among about 65,000 clones listed, about 89% were seen once. The data were taken from a study of glioma-infiltrating T cells after dendritic cell vaccination. As for time point: after dendritic cell vaccination, including at tumor progression/relapse. Trimming removed 4 bases from V and 11 bases from J; junction bases left unmatched: 9. From germline, CDR1 is LGHNA and CDR2 YSLEER. The CDR3 runs to 13 residues. The chain links TRBV4-3 to TRBJ1-1, with TRBD1 matching over 8 bases. The starting material was blood, obtained after dendritic cell vaccination. This clonotype was obtained from a human donor with glioblastoma. The CDR3 DNA is TGCGCCAGCAGCCTCCTGGGACAGGCCAGGGCTTTCTTT. Translating it yields CASSLLGQARAFF.